Described below is a single TCR beta chain sequence and its context. Its antigen is currently unknown. This entry is derived from a study of identical twins. A template switching step contributed a universal primer site, while unique molecular identifiers were present in the cDNA. A single record per CDR3 protein comes from TCRdb applying MiXCR to the 5' RACE reads. This table holds approximately 210,000 distinct CDR3 sequences, approximately 9% found once. Findings and caveats of the study: Twins' excess sharing was less marked for out-of-frame beta sequences. With abundant cord blood beta clonotypes, insertions were fewer; memory repertoires showed no such pattern.

There are 15 residues in the CDR3. Deletions cut 3 bases from V and 0 bases from J, with 12 bases between. The germline gives CDR1 KGHSH, CDR2 LQKENI. The specimen sequenced was memory (CD45RO+) T cells sorted from blood. The rearrangement uses TRBV18 and TRBJ2-7, with D perhaps assigned TRBD1 or TRBD2 (5 bases each). This sequence was found in a woman aged 18-30 years in good health. In DNA form, the CDR3 reads TGTGCCAGCTCACCGGGGGTGGGGAGCTCCTACGAGCAGTACTTC. Its translation is CASSPGVGSSYEQYF.